Following are 19 T cell receptor beta chains from one sample sequenced in a study of cytomegalovirus exposure and HLA in healthy donors. PCR amplification relied on 60 Vbeta primers (plus 13 Jbeta primers). This table comes from immunoSEQ multiplex PCR, and its TCRdb copy is limited to in-frame clones, with some not included. This sample lists some 96,000 clones; its ten largest clones have 3.4%. Specimen: PBMCs. The receptors shown here come from a woman younger than 45 in good health and CMV-seronegative.

V gene TRBV4-1 combines with J gene TRBJ2-1; TRBD2 matches at 12 bases. This CDR3 is 15 amino acids long. V shed 3 bases and J 7 bases; nucleotides not matched to a gene: 4. Germline V gene data show CDR1 as MGHRA and CDR2 as YSYEKL. The chain's CDR3 is CASSQASGGANEQFF. DNA of the CDR3: TGCGCCAGCAGCCAGGCTAGCGGGGGGGCAAATGAGCAGTTCTTC.

CDR3: CASSPSGEKNEKLFF. In nucleotides, the CDR3 is TGTGCCAGCTCACCCTCCGGGGAGAAGAATGAAAAACTGTTTTTT. The V gene is TRBV18, the J gene TRBJ1-4; the D is unclear. The length of the CDR3 is 15 residues. Trimming cost V 3 bases and J 5 bases, with 13 bases left between them. The germline CDR1 and CDR2 sequences are KGHSH and LQKENI.

The chain is built from TRBV4-2 and TRBJ2-3; TRBD2 aligns across 15 bases. Losses at the gene ends were 1 base for V and 4 bases for J; bases not matched to a gene: 3. CDR3 size: 17 residues. Germline V gene data show CDR1 as LGHNA and CDR2 as YNFKEQ. CDR3 DNA sequence: TGTGCCAGCAGCCAAGTGGGACTAGCGGGAGGCGCAGATACGCAGTATTTT. Protein product: CASSQVGLAGGADTQYF.

The chain's CDR3 is CASRLSDRDSEQYF. For the CDR3, the DNA is TGTGCCAGCAGACTTAGCGACAGGGACTCCGAGCAGTACTTC. J is TRBJ2-7 and V is TRBV28; D is possibly TRBD1 (7 bases). The germline gives CDR1 MDHEN, CDR2 SYDVKM. V was clipped by 6 bases and J by 6 bases, with 18 bases between them. The CDR3 runs 14 residues. The full variable domain, rest sourced from reference TRBV28 and TRBJ2-7, is DVKVTQSSRYLVKRTGEKVFLECVQDMDHENMFWYRQDPGLGLRLIYFSYDVKMKEKGDIPEGYSVSREKKERFSLILESASTNQTSMYLCASRLSDRDSEQYFGPGTRLTVT.

The gene calls are TRBV28 and TRBJ2-7, with TRBD1 matching 8 bases. CDR1 is MDHEN, CDR2 SYDVKM, per germline. With 6 bases clipped from V and 0 bases from J, the junction kept 7 bases outside the gene matches. This CDR3 comprises 15 residues. The CDR3 region is CASRDRDRPSYEQYF. CDR3 nucleotide sequence: TGTGCCAGCAGGGATCGGGACAGGCCCTCCTACGAGCAGTACTTC.

This sequence joins TRBV2 and TRBJ1-3; TRBD1 is a possible D gene (5 bases). Germline lookup yields CDR1 SNHLY and CDR2 FYNNEI. The CDR3 sequence is 12 residues long. Trimming took 11 bases from V and 0 from J, leaving 8 bases between them. In nucleotides, the CDR3 is TGTGCCCCGGGGGGCTCTGGAAACACCATATATTTT. Protein sequence: CAPGGSGNTIYF. The whole variable domain, remainder taken from reference TRBV2 and TRBJ1-3, is EPEVTQTPSHQVTQMGQEVILRCVPISNHLYFYWYRQILGQKVEFLVSFYNNEISEKSEIFDDQFSVERPDGSNFTLKIRSTKLEDSAMYFCAPGGSGNTIYFGEGSWLTVV.

The gene calls are TRBV19 and TRBJ1-5, with D tentatively TRBD1 (6 bases). Germline CDR1 and CDR2: LNHDA and SQIVND (reference sequence). V lost 7 bases and J lost 6, with 22 bases in between. The CDR3 covers 16 residues. The CDR3 sequence is CASITGGYRDGQPQHF. The DNA for the CDR3 is TGTGCCAGTATCACTGGGGGTTACAGGGACGGTCAGCCCCAGCATTTT.

CDR3 nucleotide sequence: TGTGCCTGGAGTCCCCGGGACAGAACGAACACTGAAGCTTTCTTT. Amino acid sequence: CAWSPRDRTNTEAFF. The chain carries TRBV30 and TRBJ1-1; 7 nucleotides agree with TRBD1. Germline-derived CDR1 and CDR2 are GTSNPN and SVGIG (reference sequence). The V and J ends lost 2 bases and 1 base, in that order; junction bases with no gene match: 7. This CDR3 comprises 15 residues.

The chain carries TRBV7-9 and TRBJ1-6, with 9 bases identical to TRBD1. CDR1 and CDR2 (germline): SEHNR, FQNEAQ (reference sequence). This CDR3 comprises 15 residues. With 2 bases clipped from V and 10 bases from J, the junction kept 6 bases outside the gene matches. The CDR3 spells CASSLLGTGKSPLHF. The CDR3 nucleotides read TGTGCCAGCAGCTTACTCGGGACAGGGAAATCACCCCTCCACTTT.

The chain has TRBV5-4 and TRBJ2-5, with D possibly being TRBD2 (6 bases). The CDR3 extends over 14 amino acids. Germline loops: CDR1 SGHNT, CDR2 YYREEE (reference sequence). The V end lost 0 bases, the J end lost 5 bases, and 11 bases lay between the germline ends. CDR3 DNA: TGTGCCAGCAGCTTGGGGCGCGGAGGGGAGACCCAGTACTTC. Encoded protein: CASSLGRGGETQYF.

The genes are TRBV5-6 and TRBJ2-2; the match to TRBD1 covers 8 bases. CDR1 and CDR2 from the germline V gene are SGHDT and YYEEEE. There are 16 residues in the CDR3. J was trimmed by 4 bases and V by 0 bases; bases with no gene match: 5. CDR3 sequence reads: CASSLGTGGGTGELFF. CDR3 sequence (DNA): TGTGCCAGCAGCTTGGGAACAGGGGGAGGCACCGGGGAGCTGTTTTTT. The full variable domain, its missing parts supplied by reference TRBV5-6 and TRBJ2-2, is DAGVTQSPTHLIKTRGQQVTLRCSPKSGHDTVSWYQQALGQGPQFIFQYYEEEERQRGNFPDRFSGHQFPNYSSELNVNALLLGDSALYLCASSLGTGGGTGELFFGEGSRLTVL.

This sequence joins TRBV6-4 and TRBJ2-3; 10 bases agree with TRBD2. The CDR3 spans 15 residues. Germline V gives CDR1 MRHNA, CDR2 SNTAGT. Trimming removed 4 bases from V and 4 bases from J; junction bases left unmatched: 5. In DNA form, the CDR3 reads TGTGCCAGCAGTGCATTAGCGGGAGGCCCAGATACGCAGTATTTT. Encoded protein: CASSALAGGPDTQYF.

The rearrangement joins TRBV10-3 to TRBJ1-2, with a tentative D call TRBD1 (5 bases). Germline V gene data show CDR1 as ENHRY and CDR2 as SYGVKD. CDR3 length: 17 amino acids. The V end was cut by 0 bases, the J end by 0 bases, with 14 bases between. CDR3 protein: CAISESFNRLSNYGYTF. In nucleotides, the CDR3 is TGTGCCATCAGTGAGTCGTTCAACAGGCTCTCTAACTATGGCTACACCTTC.

The rearrangement joins TRBV7-6 to TRBJ2-2; TRBD1 might be the D (6 bases). The CDR3 has 14 residues. The V end lost 2 bases, the J end lost 5 bases, and 9 bases lay between the germline ends. The germline V gene has CDR1 SGHVS and CDR2 FNYEAQ. The CDR3 region has the DNA TGTGCCAGCAGCTTACGAGGGGGAACCGGGGAGCTGTTTTTT. It yields the protein CASSLRGGTGELFF.

The gene calls are TRBV6-5 and TRBJ2-5, with D maybe TRBD2 (5 bases). The DNA end lines up better with TRBJ2-7; the J call may be wrong. Germline V gene data show CDR1 as MNHEY and CDR2 as SVGAGI. The CDR3 is made up of 13 amino acids. The chain's CDR3 is CASSYGELYEQYF. For the CDR3, the DNA is TGTGCCAGCAGTTATGGGGAGCTGTACGAGCAGTACTTC.

This rearrangement joins TRBV27 to TRBJ1-5; 7 bases agree with TRBD1. The CDR3 length is 15 residues. CDR1 is MNHEY and CDR2 is SMNVEV in the germline V gene (reference sequence). Trimming cost V 6 bases and J 3 bases; bases outside gene matches: 8. The DNA of the CDR3 is TGTGCCAGCAGAGCCGACAGGGATCACAATCAGCCCCAGCATTTT. This translates into CASRADRDHNQPQHF.

The V gene is TRBV4-1, the J gene TRBJ2-7, with TRBD1 identical over 7 bases. V gave up 0 bases and J gave up 6 bases; unmatched junction bases: 8. Germline V CDR1 and CDR2: MGHRA, YSYEKL. This CDR3 is built from 15 residues. Written as DNA, the CDR3 is TGCGCCAGCAGCCAAGATCGTACAGGGGTCTTCGAGCAGTACTTC. As protein: CASSQDRTGVFEQYF.

The chain recombines TRBV30 with TRBJ2-3; tentative D call: TRBD1 (6 bases). The V gene's germline CDR1 is GTSNPN and CDR2 SVGIG (reference sequence). This CDR3 is built from 14 residues. Trimming left V 0 bases short and J 5 bases short, with 12 bases between. This CDR3 is CAWSVRQGKDTQYF. For the CDR3, the DNA is TGTGCCTGGAGTGTACGGCAGGGGAAAGATACGCAGTATTTT.

This rearrangement joins TRBV28 to TRBJ2-1, with TRBD1 matching over 8 bases. CDR1 is MDHEN, CDR2 SYDVKM, per germline. After removal of 6 bases from V and 7 bases from J, the junction contained 11 bases not matched to a gene. The CDR3 totals 15 residues. Here the CDR3 reads CASSLDGQGGNEQFF. CDR3 in DNA: TGTGCCAGCAGCCTCGATGGACAGGGCGGGAATGAGCAGTTCTTC.